This TCR beta chain was captured in a study of blood T cell repertoires in COVID-19. A note on this clone: The sample has other DNA sequences that encode this CDR3 too.

V shed 0 bases and J shed 5 bases, with 5 bases lying between them. The germline V gene has CDR1 LNHNV and CDR2 YYDKDF (reference sequence). The length of the CDR3 is 12 residues. The table came from immunoSEQ multiplex PCR; TCRdb's copy has only in-frame clones and leaves some out. The data hold around 280,000 clones, with 75% to 90% observed a single time. This chain uses TRBV15 with TRBJ2-7; D gene ambiguous. The specimen was PBMCs or T cells enriched from blood (not recorded which). The receptor comes from a woman in her forties who had recovered from COVID-19. For the CDR3, the DNA is TGTGCCACCAGCAGAGATGAGGACGAGCAGTACTTC. It codes for CATSRDEDEQYF.